These 19 T cell receptor beta chains share one sample of origin, sequenced in a study of vaccination effects on CD4 cells after COVID-19. These receptors' antigens are unknown. Investigators separated out CD4+ T cells once approximately 10 days of culture had passed. Clones were read by immunoSEQ multiplex PCR, and TCRdb kept only the in-frame ones, dropping some. The table lists about 50,000 clones, approximately 80% of them singletons, with approximately 3% in the top ten. The specimen was CD4+ T cells from PBMCs cultured without peptide, collected before COVID-19 vaccination. These receptors came from a human donor who received a COVID-19 vaccine.

The V gene is TRBV5-1, the J gene TRBJ1-1, with D unresolved. V lost 5 bases and J 0 bases, leaving 8 bases between the germline ends. From germline, CDR1 is SGHRS and CDR2 YFSETQ. This CDR3 region has 13 residues. The CDR3 protein is CASSQNLNTEAFF. The CDR3 DNA reads TGCGCCAGCAGTCAGAACTTGAACACTGAAGCTTTCTTT.

The chain employs TRBV29-1 and TRBJ1-2, with D perhaps matching TRBD1 (6 bases). CDR1 and CDR2 from the germline V gene are SQVTM and ANQGSEA. The CDR3 has 12 amino acids. V lost 6 bases and J lost 3, with 11 bases in between. The CDR3 is CSVIEGDYGYTF. CDR3 sequence (DNA): TGCAGCGTAATCGAGGGGGACTATGGCTACACCTTC.

The gene calls are TRBV6-6 and TRBJ2-2; the match to TRBD2 covers 10 bases. CDR1 is MNHNY, CDR2 SVGAGI, per germline (reference sequence). The ends lost 2 bases at V and 7 bases at J; junction bases unmatched: 4. CDR3 length: 15 amino acids. The CDR3: CASSYRVAGGGELFF. In DNA form, the CDR3 reads TGTGCCAGCAGTTACAGGGTAGCGGGGGGCGGGGAGCTGTTTTTT.

The chain combines TRBV12-5 with TRBJ2-5; 9 bases agree with TRBD2. The germline V gene encodes CDR1 LGHNT and CDR2 FRNRAP. The CDR3 length is 15 residues. The trim removed 6 bases at V and 2 bases at J, leaving 7 bases unmatched. CDR3 in DNA: TGTGCTAGTGGCCTGCTAGCGGGGTTACAAGAGACCCAGTACTTC. It translates to CASGLLAGLQETQYF.

In this sample, this clone turned up once. The chain uses TRBV5-1 and TRBJ1-2; a weak D match, TRBD1 (6 bases). Germline V gene sequence: CDR1 SGHRS, CDR2 YFSETQ. The germline V and J ends were trimmed by 4 bases and 7 bases, with 20 bases remaining between them. This CDR3 is built from 15 residues. The CDR3 DNA sequence: TGCGCCAGCAGCCTGATGGGGGGCGCGGGGTCTGGCTACACCTTC. Translation: CASSLMGGAGSGYTF.

The V gene is TRBV15, the J gene TRBJ1-4; a possible D gene is TRBD1 (5 bases). V lost 1 base to trimming and J lost 7 bases, with 10 bases between them. The germline V gene encodes CDR1 LNHNV and CDR2 YYDKDF (reference sequence). This CDR3 has 14 residues. CDR3 loop: CATSRGRGGEKLFF. The CDR3 DNA reads TGTGCCACCAGCAGAGGCCGGGGCGGTGAAAAACTGTTTTTT.

The chain recombines TRBV20-1 with TRBJ1-2; D is ambiguous. V was clipped by 3 bases and J by 6 bases, with 11 bases between them. CDR1 is DFQATT, CDR2 SNEGSKA, per germline (reference sequence). This CDR3 contains 12 residues. The CDR3 reads CSASRPVNGYTF. CDR3 coding DNA: TGCAGTGCTAGTAGGCCAGTGAATGGCTACACCTTC.

The genes are TRBV19 and TRBJ1-5; unclear D gene. With 3 bases removed from V and 7 bases from J, the gap between germline ends came to 10 bases. Germline V lookup: CDR1 LNHDA, CDR2 SQIVND (reference sequence). The CDR3 runs 13 residues. CDR3 DNA sequence: TGTGCCAGTAGTATCACGGGAAGGCAGCCCCAGCATTTT. Protein sequence: CASSITGRQPQHF.

The chain has TRBV18 and TRBJ2-1; D is undetermined. The germline V and J ends were trimmed by 1 base and 4 bases, with 14 bases remaining between them. The CDR3 contains 16 residues. Per germline, CDR1 KGHSH and CDR2 LQKENI. CDR3 residues: CASSPQRVVPYNEQFF. The CDR3 DNA is TGTGCCAGCTCACCACAAAGAGTTGTCCCTTACAATGAGCAGTTCTTC. The whole variable domain, filled in from reference TRBV18 and TRBJ2-1, reads NAGVMQNPRHLVRRRGQEARLRCSPMKGHSHVYWYRQLPEEGLKFMVYLQKENIIDESGMPKERFSAEFPKEGPSILRIQQVVRGDSAAYFCASSPQRVVPYNEQFFGPGTRLTVL.

This clone was seen a single time. The chain has TRBV13 and TRBJ2-4, with D possibly matching TRBD1 (6 bases). The CDR3 runs 14 residues. Germline CDR1 reads PRHDT; CDR2 reads FYEKMQ (reference sequence). V lost 8 bases, J lost 5 bases, and 16 bases lay in between. The chain's CDR3 is CASGSRTAENIQYF. The CDR3 nucleotides read TGTGCCAGCGGGTCCCGGACAGCTGAAAACATTCAGTACTTC. Full variable domain (rest looked up from reference TRBV13 and TRBJ2-4): AAGVIQSPRHLIKEKRETATLKCYPIPRHDTVYWYQQGPGQDPQFLISFYEKMQSDKGSIPDRFSAQQFSDYHSELNMSSLELGDSALYFCASGSRTAENIQYFGAGTRLSVL.

This chain uses TRBV10-1 with TRBJ2-1; possible D gene TRBD2, 6 bases. The CDR3 runs to 12 residues. V shed 6 bases and J shed 7 bases, with 10 bases lying between them. CDR1 WNHNN and CDR2 SYGVQD come from the germline V gene (reference sequence). The CDR3 bases are TGCGCCAGCAGCCGGGACTTAAATGAGCAGTTCTTC. Protein: CASSRDLNEQFF.

The rearrangement links TRBV9 to TRBJ1-4; D possibly corresponds to TRBD1 (6 bases). Germline V gene sequence: CDR1 SGDLS, CDR2 YYNGEE. This CDR3 has 16 amino acids. The V end lost 3 bases, the J end lost 8 bases, and 20 bases lay between the germline ends. CDR3 sequence: CASSGRQDSGGEKLFF. The CDR3 nucleotides are TGTGCCAGCAGCGGACGCCAGGACAGTGGGGGGGAAAAACTGTTTTTT.

This chain uses TRBV30 with TRBJ1-6; 11 nucleotides align to TRBD1. From germline, CDR1 is GTSNPN and CDR2 SVGIG (reference sequence). After removal of 3 bases from V and 10 bases from J, the junction contained 14 bases not matched to a gene. The CDR3 sequence is 17 residues long. The CDR3 sequence: CAWSPTRTGGGRSPLHF. The CDR3 nucleotides read TGTGCCTGGAGCCCCACCCGGACAGGGGGCGGTAGGTCACCCCTCCACTTT.

The CDR3 DNA reads as TGCAGTGCTGACCGGGCCTATGAAGCTTTCTTT. Translation gives CSADRAYEAFF. V usage is TRBV20-1 and J usage is TRBJ1-1; no clear D. CDR1 is DFQATT and CDR2 is SNEGSKA in the germline V gene (reference sequence). V was shortened by 5 bases and J by 7 bases, with 11 bases between the two germline ends. This CDR3 has 11 amino acids.

V gene TRBV7-2 combines with J gene TRBJ2-1; 10 nucleotides align to TRBD2. With V trimmed by 4 bases and J by 10 bases, 7 bases remained unmatched. CDR3 length equals 14 residues. The V gene's germline CDR1 is SGHTA and CDR2 FQGNSA. The CDR3 protein is CASSSAGGPREQFF. CDR3 DNA: TGTGCCAGCAGCTCAGCGGGGGGGCCAAGGGAGCAGTTCTTC.

V usage is TRBV5-6 and J usage is TRBJ2-1; no clear D gene. Germline loops: CDR1 SGHDT, CDR2 YYEEEE. The CDR3 consists of 16 residues. Trimming removed 2 bases at V and 0 bases at J, with 12 bases between. The CDR3 bases are TGTGCCAGCAGCTTCCGGACGGTGAGCTCCTACAATGAGCAGTTCTTC. Translated: CASSFRTVSSYNEQFF. Full variable domain (outside the CDR3, taken from reference TRBV5-6 and TRBJ2-1): DAGVTQSPTHLIKTRGQQVTLRCSPKSGHDTVSWYQQALGQGPQFIFQYYEEEERQRGNFPDRFSGHQFPNYSSELNVNALLLGDSALYLCASSFRTVSSYNEQFFGPGTRLTVL.

The V and J genes are TRBV4-1 and TRBJ1-6; 8 nucleotides agree with TRBD1. J gave up 4 bases and V 1 base, and 6 bases lay outside the gene matches. The CDR3 has 17 residues. Germline CDR1 MGHRA, CDR2 YSYEKL. This chain's CDR3 is CASSQGGQGAYNSPLHF. The CDR3 DNA follows: TGCGCCAGCAGCCAAGGAGGGCAGGGGGCTTATAATTCACCCCTCCACTTT.

CDR3 protein: CASRVTGSNQPQHF. Written as DNA, the CDR3 is TGTGCCAGCAGGGTTACAGGTAGCAATCAGCCCCAGCATTTT. The V gene is TRBV2, the J gene TRBJ1-5, with D perhaps TRBD1 (5 bases). From germline, CDR1 is SNHLY and CDR2 FYNNEI. CDR3 length: 14 residues. V was trimmed by 6 bases and J by 0 bases, leaving 9 bases between them. Drawing the rest from reference TRBV2 and TRBJ1-5, the complete variable domain is EPEVTQTPSHQVTQMGQEVILRCVPISNHLYFYWYRQILGQKVEFLVSFYNNEISEKSEIFDDQFSVERPDGSNFTLKIRSTKLEDSAMYFCASRVTGSNQPQHFGDGTRLSIL.

J is TRBJ1-2 and V is TRBV28; no clear D gene. The germline V gene has CDR1 MDHEN and CDR2 SYDVKM. This CDR3 is built from 12 residues. V was pared by 1 base and J by 4 bases, with 4 bases between. CDR3 nucleotide sequence: TGTGCCAGCAGTTTATTGACCTATGGCTACACCTTC. Protein product: CASSLLTYGYTF.